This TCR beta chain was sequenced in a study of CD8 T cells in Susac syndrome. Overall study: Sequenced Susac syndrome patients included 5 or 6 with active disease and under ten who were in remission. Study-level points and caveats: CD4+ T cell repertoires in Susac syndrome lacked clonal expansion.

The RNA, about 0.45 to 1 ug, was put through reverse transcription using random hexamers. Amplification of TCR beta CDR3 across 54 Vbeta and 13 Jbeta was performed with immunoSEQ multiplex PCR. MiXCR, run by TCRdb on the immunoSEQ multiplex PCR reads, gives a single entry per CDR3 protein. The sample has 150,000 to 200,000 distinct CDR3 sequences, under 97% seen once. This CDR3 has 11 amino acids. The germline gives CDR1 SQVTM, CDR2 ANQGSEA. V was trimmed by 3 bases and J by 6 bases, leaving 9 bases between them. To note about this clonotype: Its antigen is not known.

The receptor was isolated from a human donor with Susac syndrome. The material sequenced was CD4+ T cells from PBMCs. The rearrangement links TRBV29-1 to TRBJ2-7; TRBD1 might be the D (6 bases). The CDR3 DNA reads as TGCAGCGTTGAGGACAGCGGCGAGCAGTACTTC. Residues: CSVEDSGEQYF.